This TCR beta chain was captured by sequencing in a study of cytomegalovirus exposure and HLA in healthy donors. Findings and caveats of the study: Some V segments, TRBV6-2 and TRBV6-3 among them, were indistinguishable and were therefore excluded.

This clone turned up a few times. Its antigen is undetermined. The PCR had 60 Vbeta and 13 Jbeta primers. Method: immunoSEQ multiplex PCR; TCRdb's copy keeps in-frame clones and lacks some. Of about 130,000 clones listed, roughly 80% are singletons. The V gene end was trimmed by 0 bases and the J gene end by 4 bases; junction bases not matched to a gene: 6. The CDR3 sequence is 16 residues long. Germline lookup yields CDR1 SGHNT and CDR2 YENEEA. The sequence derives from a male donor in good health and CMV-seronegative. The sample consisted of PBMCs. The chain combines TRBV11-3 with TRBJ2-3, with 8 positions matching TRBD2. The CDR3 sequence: CASSLETSGAADTQYF. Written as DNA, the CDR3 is TGTGCCAGCAGCTTAGAAACTAGCGGAGCGGCAGATACGCAGTATTTT. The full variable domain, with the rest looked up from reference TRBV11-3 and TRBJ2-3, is EAGVVQSPRYKIIEKKQPVAFWCNPISGHNTLYWYLQNLGQGPELLIRYENEEAVDDSQLPKDRFSAERLKGVDSTLKIQPAELGDSAVYLCASSLETSGAADTQYFGPGTRLTVL.